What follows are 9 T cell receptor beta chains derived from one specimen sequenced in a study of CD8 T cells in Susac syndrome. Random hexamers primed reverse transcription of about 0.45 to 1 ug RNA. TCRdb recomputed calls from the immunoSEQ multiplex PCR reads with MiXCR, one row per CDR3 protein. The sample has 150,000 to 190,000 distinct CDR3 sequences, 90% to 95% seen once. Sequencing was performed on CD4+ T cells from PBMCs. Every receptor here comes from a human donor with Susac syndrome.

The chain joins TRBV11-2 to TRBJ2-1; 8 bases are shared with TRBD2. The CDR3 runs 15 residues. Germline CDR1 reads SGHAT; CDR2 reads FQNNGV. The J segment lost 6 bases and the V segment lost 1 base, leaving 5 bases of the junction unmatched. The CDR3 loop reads CASSLGSGGVNEQFF. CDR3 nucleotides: TGTGCCAGCAGCTTAGGGAGCGGGGGTGTCAATGAGCAGTTCTTC.

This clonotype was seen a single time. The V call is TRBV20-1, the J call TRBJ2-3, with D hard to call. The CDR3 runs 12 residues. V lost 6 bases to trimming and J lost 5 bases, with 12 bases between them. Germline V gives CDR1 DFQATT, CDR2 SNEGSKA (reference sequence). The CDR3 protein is CSATLLGDTQYF. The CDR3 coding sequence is TGCAGTGCCACTCTCTTGGGAGATACGCAGTATTTT.

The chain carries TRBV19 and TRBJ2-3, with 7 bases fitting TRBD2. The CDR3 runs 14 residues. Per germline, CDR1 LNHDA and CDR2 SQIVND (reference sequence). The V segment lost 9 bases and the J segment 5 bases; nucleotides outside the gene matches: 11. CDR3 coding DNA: TGTGCCAGCGGAGAGGGAGGGGCCCTAGATACGCAGTATTTT. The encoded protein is CASGEGGALDTQYF.

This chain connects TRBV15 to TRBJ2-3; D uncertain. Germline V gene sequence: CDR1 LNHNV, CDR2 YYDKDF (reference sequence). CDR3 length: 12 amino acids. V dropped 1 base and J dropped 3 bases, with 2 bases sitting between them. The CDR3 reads CATSRGTDTQYF. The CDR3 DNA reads TGTGCCACCAGCAGAGGTACAGATACGCAGTATTTT. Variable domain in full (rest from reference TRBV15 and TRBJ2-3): DAMVIQNPRYQVTQFGKPVTLSCSQTLNHNVMYWYQQKSSQAPKLLFHYYDKDFNNEADTPDNFQSRRPNTSFCFLDIRSPGLGDTAMYLCATSRGTDTQYFGPGTRLTVL.

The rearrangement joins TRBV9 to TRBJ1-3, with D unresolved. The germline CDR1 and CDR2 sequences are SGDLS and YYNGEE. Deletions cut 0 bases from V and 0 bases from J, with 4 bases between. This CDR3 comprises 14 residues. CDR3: CASSVDYSGNTIYF. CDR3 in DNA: TGTGCCAGCAGCGTAGACTACTCTGGAAACACCATATATTTT. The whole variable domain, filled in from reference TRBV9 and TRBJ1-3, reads DSGVTQTPKHLITATGQRVTLRCSPRSGDLSVYWYQQSLDQGLQFLIQYYNGEERAKGNILERFSAQQFPDLHSELNLSSLELGDSALYFCASSVDYSGNTIYFGEGSWLTVV.

The CDR3 sequence is CASKPRDRYNEQFF. The CDR3 DNA reads as TGCGCCAGCAAGCCTCGGGACAGATACAATGAGCAGTTCTTC. The rearrangement links TRBV23-1 to TRBJ2-1; TRBD1 aligns across 7 bases. TRBV23-1 is marked as an open reading frame, function uncertain. V shed 7 bases, J shed 4 bases, and the junction held 7 bases outside the gene matches. The length of the CDR3 is 14 residues.

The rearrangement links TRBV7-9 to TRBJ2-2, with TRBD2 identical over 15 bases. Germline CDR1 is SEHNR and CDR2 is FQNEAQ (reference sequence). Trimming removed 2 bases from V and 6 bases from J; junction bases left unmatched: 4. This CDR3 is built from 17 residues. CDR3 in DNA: TGTGCCAGCAGCTTACCGGGACTAGCGGGGGGCGCCGGGGAGCTGTTTTTT. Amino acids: CASSLPGLAGGAGELFF.

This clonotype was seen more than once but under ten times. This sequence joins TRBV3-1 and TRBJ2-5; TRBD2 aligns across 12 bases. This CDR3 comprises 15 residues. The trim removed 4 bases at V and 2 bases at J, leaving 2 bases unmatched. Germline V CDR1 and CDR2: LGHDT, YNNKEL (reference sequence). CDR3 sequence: CASSPGTSGQETQYF. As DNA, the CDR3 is TGTGCCAGCAGCCCCGGGACTAGCGGGCAAGAGACCCAGTACTTC.

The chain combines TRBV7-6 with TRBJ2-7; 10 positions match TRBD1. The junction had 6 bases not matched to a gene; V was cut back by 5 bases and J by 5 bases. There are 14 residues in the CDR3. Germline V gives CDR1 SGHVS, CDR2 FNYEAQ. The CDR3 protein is CASSPRDRGNEQYF. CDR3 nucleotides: TGTGCCAGCAGCCCCCGGGACAGGGGTAACGAGCAGTACTTC.